Below, 5 T cell receptor beta chains from the same sample are listed, as sequenced in a study of blood T cell repertoires in COVID-19. Generated by immunoSEQ multiplex PCR, the TCRdb table keeps only in-frame clones and is missing some. The data show 95,000 to 150,000 clones, about 74% seen once. The sample comprised peripheral blood. These receptors were obtained from a human donor in a cohort sampled during active COVID-19.

The chain employs TRBV28 and TRBJ2-7, with no clear D. Trimming left V 4 bases short and J 3 bases short, with 16 bases between. CDR1 is MDHEN and CDR2 is SYDVKM in the germline V gene. CDR3 size: 15 residues. The CDR3 DNA sequence: TGTGCCAGCAGTTCCCTCTCTGTTTCTCTCTACGAGCAGTACTTC. It specifies CASSSLSVSLYEQYF.

The CDR3 sequence: CASSYGGEGTQYF. The CDR3 nucleotides are TGTGCCAGCAGCTACGGGGGTGAAGGGACCCAGTACTTC. The chain carries TRBV7-2 and TRBJ2-5, with a possible D match to TRBD2 (6 bases). Trimming stripped 4 bases from V and 7 bases from J, with 13 bases between. Germline values: CDR1 SGHTA, CDR2 FQGNSA. This CDR3 spans 13 amino acids.

The chain couples TRBV6-5 to TRBJ1-6, with 10 bases identical to TRBD1. CDR3 length: 14 residues. Losses at the gene ends were 4 bases for V and 10 bases for J; bases not matched to a gene: 4. The germline V gene has CDR1 MNHEY and CDR2 SVGAGI. The CDR3 region is CASSFGQGGSPLHF. CDR3 DNA sequence: TGTGCCAGCAGTTTTGGACAGGGGGGCTCACCCCTCCACTTT.

The chain employs TRBV5-4 and TRBJ1-1; unclear D gene. Germline-derived CDR1 and CDR2 are SGHNT and YYREEE (reference sequence). This CDR3 spans 15 amino acids. V was cut by 2 bases and J by 3 bases, with 14 bases left in between. CDR3 region: CASSFGGLSDTEAFF. In DNA form, the CDR3 reads TGTGCCAGCAGCTTTGGCGGACTATCGGACACTGAAGCTTTCTTT.

The chain recombines TRBV5-4 with TRBJ2-1; a weak D match, TRBD2 (5 bases). V was clipped by 2 bases and J by 5 bases, with 11 bases between them. Germline CDR1 and CDR2: SGHNT and YYREEE (reference sequence). The length of the CDR3 is 14 residues. The CDR3 nucleotides are TGTGCCAGCAGCTTTAGGGAGATGCACAATGAGCAGTTCTTC. It is translated as CASSFREMHNEQFF.